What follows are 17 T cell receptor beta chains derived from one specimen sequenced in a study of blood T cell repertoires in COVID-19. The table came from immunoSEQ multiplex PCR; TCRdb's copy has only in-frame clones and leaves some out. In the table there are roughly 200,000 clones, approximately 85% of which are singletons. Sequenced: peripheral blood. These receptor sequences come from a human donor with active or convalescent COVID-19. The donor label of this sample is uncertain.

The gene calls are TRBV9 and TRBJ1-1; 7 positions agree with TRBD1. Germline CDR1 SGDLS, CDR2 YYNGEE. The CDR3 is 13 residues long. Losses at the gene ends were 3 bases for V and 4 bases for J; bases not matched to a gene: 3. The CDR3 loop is CASSAQGVTEAFF. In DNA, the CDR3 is TGTGCCAGCAGCGCCCAGGGGGTCACTGAAGCTTTCTTT.

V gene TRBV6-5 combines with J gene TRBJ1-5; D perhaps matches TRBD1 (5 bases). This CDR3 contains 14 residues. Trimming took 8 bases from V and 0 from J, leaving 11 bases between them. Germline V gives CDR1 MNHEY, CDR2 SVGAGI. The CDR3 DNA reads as TGTGCCAGCGGGGCAGCGAATAGCAATCAGCCCCAGCATTTT. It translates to CASGAANSNQPQHF.

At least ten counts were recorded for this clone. DNA for the CDR3: TGTGCCAGCTCACCAGGGACAGGGCGGAGAGGTCAGCCCCAGCATTTT. This gives the protein CASSPGTGRRGQPQHF. The V gene is TRBV18, the J gene TRBJ1-5, with 9 bases aligning to TRBD1. Germline V CDR1 and CDR2: KGHSH, LQKENI. The CDR3 totals 16 residues. Unmatched junction bases numbered 8, after V lost 2 bases and J lost 6 bases.

This CDR3 reads CASSFQGGPGGGYTF. CDR3 in DNA: TGTGCCAGCAGTTTCCAAGGGGGCCCCGGAGGTGGCTACACCTTC. The rearrangement uses TRBV27 and TRBJ1-2; 7 nucleotides agree with TRBD1. The CDR3 runs 15 residues. J lost 7 bases, V lost 3 bases, and 11 bases had no gene match. The germline V gene encodes CDR1 MNHEY and CDR2 SMNVEV (reference sequence).

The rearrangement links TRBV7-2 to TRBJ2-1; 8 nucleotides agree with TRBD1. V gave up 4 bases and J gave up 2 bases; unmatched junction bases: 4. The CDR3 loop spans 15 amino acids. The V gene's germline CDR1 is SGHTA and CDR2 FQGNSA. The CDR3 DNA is TGTGCCAGCAGCTATTACAGGGGGGCCTACAATGAGCAGTTCTTC. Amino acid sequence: CASSYYRGAYNEQFF.

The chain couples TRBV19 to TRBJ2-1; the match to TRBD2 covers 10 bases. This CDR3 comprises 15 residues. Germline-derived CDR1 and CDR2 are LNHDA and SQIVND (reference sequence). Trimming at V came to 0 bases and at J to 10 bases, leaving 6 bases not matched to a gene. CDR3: CASSIDLAGAKEQFF. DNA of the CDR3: TGTGCCAGTAGTATAGACCTAGCGGGAGCAAAGGAGCAGTTCTTC.

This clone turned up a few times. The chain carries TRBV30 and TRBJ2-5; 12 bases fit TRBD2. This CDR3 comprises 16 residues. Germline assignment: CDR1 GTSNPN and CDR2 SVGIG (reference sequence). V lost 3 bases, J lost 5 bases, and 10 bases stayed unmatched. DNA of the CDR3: TGTGCCTGGAGCTCGGGGCTAGCGGGAGGGCCCGAGACCCAGTACTTC. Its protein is CAWSSGLAGGPETQYF.

The CDR3 DNA follows: TGTGCCAGCAGTCCAAACAGGGGGCGAGGAAACACCATATATTTT. It encodes CASSPNRGRGNTIYF. V usage is TRBV28 and J usage is TRBJ1-3; 9 bases are shared with TRBD1. Germline CDR1 and CDR2: MDHEN and SYDVKM. The CDR3 sequence is 15 residues long. Losses at the gene ends were 5 bases for V and 4 bases for J; bases not matched to a gene: 6.

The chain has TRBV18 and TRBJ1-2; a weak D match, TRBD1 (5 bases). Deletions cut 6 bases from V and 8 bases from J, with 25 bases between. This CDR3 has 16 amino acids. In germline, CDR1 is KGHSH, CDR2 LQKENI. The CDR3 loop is CASSRGAGTVVRGYTF. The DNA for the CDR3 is TGTGCCAGCTCTCGCGGGGCCGGGACGGTCGTAAGGGGCTACACCTTC.

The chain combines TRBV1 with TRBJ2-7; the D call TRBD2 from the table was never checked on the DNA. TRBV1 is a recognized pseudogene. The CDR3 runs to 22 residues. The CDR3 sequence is CTSSQGRGVRTSGSRSLNEQYF. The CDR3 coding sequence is TGCACCAGCAGCCAGGGTCGTGGGGTGAGGACTAGCGGGAGTAGGTCCTTGAACGAGCAGTACTTC.

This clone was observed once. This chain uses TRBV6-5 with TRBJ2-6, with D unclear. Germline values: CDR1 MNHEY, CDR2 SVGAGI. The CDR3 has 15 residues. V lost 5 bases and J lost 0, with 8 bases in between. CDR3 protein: CASSPRHSGANVLTF. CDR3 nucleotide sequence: TGTGCCAGCAGTCCCAGACACTCTGGGGCCAACGTCCTGACTTTC.

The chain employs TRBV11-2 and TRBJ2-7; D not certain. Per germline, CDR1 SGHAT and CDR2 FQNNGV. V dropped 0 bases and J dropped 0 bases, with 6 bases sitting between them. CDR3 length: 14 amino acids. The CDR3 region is CASSLDPSSYEQYF. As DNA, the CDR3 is TGTGCCAGCAGCTTAGATCCGAGCTCCTACGAGCAGTACTTC.

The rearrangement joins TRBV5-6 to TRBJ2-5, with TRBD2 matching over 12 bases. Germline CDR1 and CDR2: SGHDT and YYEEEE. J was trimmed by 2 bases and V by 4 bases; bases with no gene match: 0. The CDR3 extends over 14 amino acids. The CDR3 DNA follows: TGTGCCAGCAGCGGGACTAGCGGGCAAGAGACCCAGTACTTC. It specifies CASSGTSGQETQYF.

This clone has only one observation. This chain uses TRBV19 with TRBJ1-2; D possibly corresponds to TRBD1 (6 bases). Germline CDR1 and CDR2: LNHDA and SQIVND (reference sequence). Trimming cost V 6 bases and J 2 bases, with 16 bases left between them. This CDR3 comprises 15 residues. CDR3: CASSNSGTFNYGYTF. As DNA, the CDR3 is TGTGCCAGTAGCAACTCCGGGACATTCAACTATGGCTACACCTTC. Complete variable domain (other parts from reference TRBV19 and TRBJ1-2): DGGITQSPKYLFRKEGQNVTLSCEQNLNHDAMYWYRQDPGQGLRLIYYSQIVNDFQKGDIAEGYSVSREKKESFPLTVTSAQKNPTAFYLCASSNSGTFNYGYTFGSGTRLTVV.

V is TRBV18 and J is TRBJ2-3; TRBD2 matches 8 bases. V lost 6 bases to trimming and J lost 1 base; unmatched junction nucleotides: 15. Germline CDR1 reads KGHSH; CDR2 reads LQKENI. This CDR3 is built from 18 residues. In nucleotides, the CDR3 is TGTGCCAGCTCCCTTAGGACTAGCCTAGCTGGGGGCACAGATACGCAGTATTTT. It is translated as CASSLRTSLAGGTDTQYF.

CDR3 amino acids: CASSAATGDGETQYF. In DNA form, the CDR3 reads TGCGCCAGCAGCGCAGCCACAGGGGATGGAGAGACCCAGTACTTC. This chain links TRBV5-1 with TRBJ2-5, with TRBD1 matching over 7 bases. The junction had 10 bases not matched to a gene; V was cut back by 4 bases and J by 4 bases. The V gene's germline CDR1 is SGHRS and CDR2 YFSETQ. The CDR3 is made up of 15 amino acids.

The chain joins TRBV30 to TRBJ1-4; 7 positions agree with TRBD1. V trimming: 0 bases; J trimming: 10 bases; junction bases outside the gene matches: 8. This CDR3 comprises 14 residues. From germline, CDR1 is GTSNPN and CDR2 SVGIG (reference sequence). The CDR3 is CAWSVGTEVGKLFF. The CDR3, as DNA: TGTGCCTGGAGTGTTGGGACAGAGGTGGGAAAACTGTTTTTT.